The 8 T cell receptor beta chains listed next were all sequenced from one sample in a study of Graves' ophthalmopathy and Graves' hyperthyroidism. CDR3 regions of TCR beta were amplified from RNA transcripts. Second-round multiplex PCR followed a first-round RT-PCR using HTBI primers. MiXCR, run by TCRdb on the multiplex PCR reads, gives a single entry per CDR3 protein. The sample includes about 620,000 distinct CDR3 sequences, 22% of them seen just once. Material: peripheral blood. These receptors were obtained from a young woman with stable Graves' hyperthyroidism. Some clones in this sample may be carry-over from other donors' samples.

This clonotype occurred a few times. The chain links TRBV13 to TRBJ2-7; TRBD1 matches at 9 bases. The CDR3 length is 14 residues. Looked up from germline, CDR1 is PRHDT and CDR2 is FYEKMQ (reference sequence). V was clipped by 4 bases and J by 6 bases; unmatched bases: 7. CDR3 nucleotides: TGTGCCAGCAGCTCCGGACAGGGGCTCTCCGAGCAGTACTTC. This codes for CASSSGQGLSEQYF.

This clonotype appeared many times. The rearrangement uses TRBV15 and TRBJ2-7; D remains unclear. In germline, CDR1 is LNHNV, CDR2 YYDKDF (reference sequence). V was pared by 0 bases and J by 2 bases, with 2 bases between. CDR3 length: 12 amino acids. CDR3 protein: CATSRDPYEQYF. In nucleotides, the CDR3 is TGTGCCACCAGCAGAGACCCCTACGAGCAGTACTTC.

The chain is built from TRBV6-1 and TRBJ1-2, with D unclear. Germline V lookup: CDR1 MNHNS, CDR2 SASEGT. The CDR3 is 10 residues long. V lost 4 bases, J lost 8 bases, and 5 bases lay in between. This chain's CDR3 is CASSAQGYTF. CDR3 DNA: TGTGCCAGCAGTGCACAGGGCTACACCTTC.

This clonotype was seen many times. The CDR3 bases are TGTGCCAGCAGTTACGAGGGAGGAGAAGAGACCCAGTACTTC. Protein product: CASSYEGGEETQYF. This chain links TRBV6-5 with TRBJ2-5; D perhaps matches TRBD2 (6 bases). Germline CDR1 and CDR2: MNHEY and SVGAGI. The V gene lost 2 bases and the J gene lost 3 bases, with 10 bases spanning the gap. This CDR3 region has 14 residues.

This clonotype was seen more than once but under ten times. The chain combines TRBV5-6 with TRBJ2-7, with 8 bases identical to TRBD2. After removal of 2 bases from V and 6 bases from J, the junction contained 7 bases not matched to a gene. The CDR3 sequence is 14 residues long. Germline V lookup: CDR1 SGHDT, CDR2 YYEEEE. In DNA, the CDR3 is TGTGCCAGCAGCTTCCCCAGCGGGAGCAGCGAGCAGTACTTC. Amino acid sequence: CASSFPSGSSEQYF. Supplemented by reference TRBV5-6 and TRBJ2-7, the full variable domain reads DAGVTQSPTHLIKTRGQQVTLRCSPKSGHDTVSWYQQALGQGPQFIFQYYEEEERQRGNFPDRFSGHQFPNYSSELNVNALLLGDSALYLCASSFPSGSSEQYFGPGTRLTVT.

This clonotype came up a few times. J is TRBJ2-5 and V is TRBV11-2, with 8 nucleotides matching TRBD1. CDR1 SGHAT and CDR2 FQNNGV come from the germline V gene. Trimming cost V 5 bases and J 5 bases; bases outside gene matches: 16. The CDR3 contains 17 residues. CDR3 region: CASSPYWGQGAWETQYF. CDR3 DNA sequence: TGTGCCAGCAGCCCCTACTGGGGGCAGGGGGCCTGGGAGACCCAGTACTTC.

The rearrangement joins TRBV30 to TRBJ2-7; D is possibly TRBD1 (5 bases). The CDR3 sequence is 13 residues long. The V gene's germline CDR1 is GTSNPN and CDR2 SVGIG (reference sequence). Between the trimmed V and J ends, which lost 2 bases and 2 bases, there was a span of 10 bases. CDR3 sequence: CAWSIDSPYEQYF. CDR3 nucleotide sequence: TGTGCCTGGAGTATCGACAGTCCCTACGAGCAGTACTTC.

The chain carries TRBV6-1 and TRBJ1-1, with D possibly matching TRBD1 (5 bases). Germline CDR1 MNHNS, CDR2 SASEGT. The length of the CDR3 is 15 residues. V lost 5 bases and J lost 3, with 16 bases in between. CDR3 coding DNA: TGTGCCAGCAGTCCCCTCGGGGGAGGCGACACTGAAGCTTTCTTT. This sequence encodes CASSPLGGGDTEAFF.